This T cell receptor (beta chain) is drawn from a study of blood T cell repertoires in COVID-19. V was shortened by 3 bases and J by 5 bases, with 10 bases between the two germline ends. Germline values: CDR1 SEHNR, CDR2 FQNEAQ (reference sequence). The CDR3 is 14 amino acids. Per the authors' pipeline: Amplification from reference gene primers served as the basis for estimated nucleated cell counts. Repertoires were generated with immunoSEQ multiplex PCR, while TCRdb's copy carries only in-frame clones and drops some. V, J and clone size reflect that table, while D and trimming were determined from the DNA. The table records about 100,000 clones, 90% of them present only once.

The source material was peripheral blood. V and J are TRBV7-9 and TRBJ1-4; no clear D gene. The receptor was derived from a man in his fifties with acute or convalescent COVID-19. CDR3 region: CASSFTQPNEKLFF. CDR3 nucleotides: TGTGCCAGCAGCTTCACACAGCCAAATGAAAAACTGTTTTTT.